The rows below give T cell receptor beta chains drawn from one sample of a study. TCRdb independently ran MiXCR on the RT-PCR reads; one entry per CDR3 protein. The repertoire consists of almost 700,000 distinct CDR3 sequences, with approximately 14% occurring once and the leading ten covering just over 3.5%. The sequenced material came from memory CD4+ T cells from blood. These receptors were taken from a female donor in good health, serving as a healthy control. Both conserved end residues are part of each CDR3. A D gene is named only where the DNA matches it firmly. For some rows the clone size is stated as once, few or many, or as a class when expanded; others skip it.

J gene: TRBJ1-3
clone size: many
V gene: TRBV10-3
D gene: .
CDR3 protein: CAIGDSGNTIYF
CDR3 DNA: TGTGCCATCGGGGACTCTGGAAACACCATATATTTT

J gene: TRBJ2-1
clone size: few
V gene: TRBV24-1
D gene: .
CDR3 protein: CATSLYNEQFF
CDR3 DNA: TGTGCCACCAGCCTATACAATGAGCAGTTCTTC

J gene: TRBJ2-5
clone size: .
V gene: TRBV20-1
D gene: .
CDR3 protein: CSASDARVQETQYF
CDR3 DNA: TGCAGTGCTAGCGACGCGAGGGTCCAAGAGACCCAGTACTTC

J gene: TRBJ2-1
clone size: .
V gene: TRBV3-1
D gene: .
CDR3 protein: CASSPRTSIYNEQFF
CDR3 DNA: TGTGCCAGCAGCCCGAGGACCAGTATTTACAATGAGCAGTTCTTC

J gene: TRBJ1-2
clone size: .
V gene: TRBV12-3/TRBV12-4
D gene: .
CDR3 protein: CASSRQVDYGYTF
CDR3 DNA: TGTGCCAGCAGCCGCCAGGTGGACTATGGCTACACCTTC

J gene: TRBJ2-5
clone size: few
V gene: TRBV6-6
D gene: TRBD2
CDR3 protein: CASKRGEETQYF
CDR3 DNA: TGTGCCAGCAAGCGGGGCGAAGAGACCCAGTACTTC

J gene: TRBJ2-7
clone size: .
V gene: TRBV10-3
D gene: .
CDR3 protein: CAISEGNYEQYF
CDR3 DNA: TGTGCCATCAGCGAGGGGAACTACGAGCAGTACTTC

J gene: TRBJ2-5
clone size: .
V gene: TRBV7-7
D gene: .
CDR3 protein: CASSLVLAGTQYF
CDR3 DNA: TGTGCTAGCAGCTTAGTGCTAGCCGGGACCCAGTACTTC

J gene: TRBJ1-4
clone size: few
V gene: TRBV6-5
D gene: .
CDR3 protein: CASTFRGANEKLFF
CDR3 DNA: TGTGCCAGCACCTTCAGGGGAGCTAATGAAAAACTGTTTTTT

J gene: TRBJ2-5
clone size: .
V gene: TRBV29-1
D gene: .
CDR3 protein: CSVPRGGGSETQYF
CDR3 DNA: TGCAGCGTCCCCAGGGGGGGGGGGTCAGAGACCCAGTACTTC

J gene: TRBJ1-4
clone size: .
V gene: TRBV19
D gene: TRBD1
CDR3 protein: CASSDSGTGSEKLFF
CDR3 DNA: TGTGCCAGTAGTGATTCCGGGACAGGGAGCGAAAAACTGTTTTTT

J gene: TRBJ2-2
clone size: .
V gene: TRBV5-1
D gene: .
CDR3 protein: CASSREWSGELFF
CDR3 DNA: TGCGCCAGCAGTAGGGAATGGTCCGGGGAGCTGTTTTTT

J gene: TRBJ2-1
clone size: .
V gene: TRBV3-1
D gene: .
CDR3 protein: CASSQDLISKEQFF
CDR3 DNA: TGTGCCAGCAGCCAAGATCTAATTAGCAAGGAGCAGTTCTTC

J gene: TRBJ2-7
clone size: .
V gene: TRBV6-1
D gene: .
CDR3 protein: CASSEQGRNVDEQYF
CDR3 DNA: TGTGCCAGCAGTGAACAGGGGCGAAATGTGGACGAGCAGTACTTC

J gene: TRBJ1-2
clone size: once
V gene: TRBV5-1
D gene: TRBD1
CDR3 protein: CASSSGQGADYGYTF
CDR3 DNA: TGCGCCAGCAGCTCGGGACAGGGGGCAGACTATGGCTACACCTTC

J gene: TRBJ2-2
clone size: .
V gene: TRBV7-2
D gene: TRBD2
CDR3 protein: CASSPSGYTGELFF
CDR3 DNA: TGTGCCAGCAGCCCTAGCGGCTACACCGGGGAGCTGTTTTTT

J gene: TRBJ2-7
clone size: many
V gene: TRBV7-7
D gene: TRBD1
CDR3 protein: CASSSDRAGEQYF
CDR3 DNA: TGTGCTAGCAGCTCGGACAGGGCCGGCGAGCAGTACTTC

J gene: TRBJ2-2
clone size: many
V gene: TRBV20-1
D gene: TRBD1
CDR3 protein: CSARDRTGGLNTGELFF
CDR3 DNA: TGCAGTGCTAGAGATCGAACAGGGGGCTTGAACACCGGGGAGCTGTTTTTT

J gene: TRBJ1-4
clone size: .
V gene: TRBV12-3/TRBV12-4
D gene: .
CDR3 protein: CASKSQSYNEKLFF
CDR3 DNA: TGTGCCAGCAAATCGCAAAGTTATAATGAAAAACTGTTTTTT

J gene: TRBJ2-7
clone size: few
V gene: TRBV27
D gene: TRBD1
CDR3 protein: CASSLSDRAREQYF
CDR3 DNA: TGTGCCAGCAGTTTGTCAGACAGGGCGAGAGAGCAGTACTTC

J gene: TRBJ2-7
clone size: .
V gene: TRBV18
D gene: .
CDR3 protein: CASSPRDIPYEQYF
CDR3 DNA: TGTGCCAGCTCACCTCGGGACATTCCCTACGAGCAGTACTTC

J gene: TRBJ2-3
clone size: .
V gene: TRBV30
D gene: .
CDR3 protein: CAWRSSTDTQYF
CDR3 DNA: TGTGCCTGGCGAAGCAGCACAGATACGCAGTATTTT

J gene: TRBJ1-2
clone size: .
V gene: TRBV7-9
D gene: .
CDR3 protein: CASSFRQANYGYTF
CDR3 DNA: TGTGCCAGCAGCTTCCGACAAGCTAACTATGGCTACACCTTC

J gene: TRBJ2-1
clone size: few
V gene: TRBV5-1
D gene: TRBD2
CDR3 protein: CASSLGVAGGPEQFF
CDR3 DNA: TGCGCCAGCAGCTTGGGGGTAGCGGGAGGCCCCGAGCAGTTCTTC

J gene: TRBJ1-1
clone size: many
V gene: TRBV5-1
D gene: .
CDR3 protein: CASSLVPGDTEAFF
CDR3 DNA: TGCGCCAGCAGCTTGGTTCCAGGGGACACTGAAGCTTTCTTT

J gene: TRBJ2-5
clone size: .
V gene: TRBV28
D gene: TRBD2
CDR3 protein: CASSLRTSGSGGLETQYF
CDR3 DNA: TGTGCCAGCAGTTTACGGACTAGCGGGAGTGGGGGGTTAGAGACCCAGTACTTC

J gene: TRBJ2-7
clone size: few
V gene: TRBV27
D gene: TRBD1
CDR3 protein: CASSSRGLSYEQYF
CDR3 DNA: TGTGCCAGCAGTAGCAGGGGGCTCTCCTACGAGCAGTACTTC

J gene: TRBJ2-7
clone size: few
V gene: TRBV9
D gene: .
CDR3 protein: CASSVAPSAYYEQYF
CDR3 DNA: TGTGCCAGCAGCGTAGCCCCGTCGGCCTACTACGAGCAGTACTTC

J gene: TRBJ2-5
clone size: many
V gene: TRBV7-2
D gene: .
CDR3 protein: CASSLVEGGWGTQYF
CDR3 DNA: TGTGCCAGCAGCTTAGTTGAGGGGGGATGGGGGACCCAGTACTTC

J gene: TRBJ1-5
clone size: many
V gene: TRBV5-1
D gene: .
CDR3 protein: CASSWGGGDQPQHF
CDR3 DNA: TGCGCCAGCAGCTGGGGGGGCGGCGATCAGCCCCAGCATTTT